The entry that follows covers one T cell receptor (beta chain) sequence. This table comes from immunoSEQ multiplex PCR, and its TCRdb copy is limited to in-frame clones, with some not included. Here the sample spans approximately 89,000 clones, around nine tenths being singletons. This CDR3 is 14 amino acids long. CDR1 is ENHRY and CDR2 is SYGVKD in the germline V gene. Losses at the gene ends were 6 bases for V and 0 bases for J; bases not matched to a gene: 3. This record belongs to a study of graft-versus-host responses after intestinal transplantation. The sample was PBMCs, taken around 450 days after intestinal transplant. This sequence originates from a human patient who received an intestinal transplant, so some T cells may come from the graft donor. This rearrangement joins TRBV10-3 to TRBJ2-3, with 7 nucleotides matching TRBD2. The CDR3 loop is CAISPAGSTDTQYF. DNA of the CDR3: TGTGCCATCAGCCCAGCGGGGAGCACAGATACGCAGTATTTT.